At least ten counts were recorded for the clone carrying this T cell receptor (beta chain). A single record per CDR3 protein comes from TCRdb applying MiXCR to the reads. The sample includes around 49,000 distinct CDR3 sequences, less than 8% of them seen just once. The data were obtained in a study of patients with pleural tuberculosis. The sequence was collected from a human donor with pleural tuberculosis.

The CDR3 DNA reads as TGTGCCAGCAGCTTACGACTCGCTGGAGATACGCAGTATTTT. Its protein is CASSLRLAGDTQYF. This sequence joins TRBV3-1 and TRBJ2-3; no firm D call. This CDR3 spans 14 amino acids. Germline V gene lookup returns CDR1 LGHDT and CDR2 YNNKEL (reference sequence). V lost 5 bases to trimming and J lost 5 bases, with 14 bases between them.